The 27 T cell receptor beta chains listed next were all sequenced from one sample in a study of CD8+ T cells in alopecia areata. Sequencing relied on a cDNA template that was reverse transcribed from extracted RNA. Produced via immunoSEQ multiplex PCR; TCRdb's table is partial and in-frame only. The repertoire holds about 200,000 clones, more than 50% seen once, with over 4% in the top ten. Sequencing used CD8+ T cells sorted from blood. These receptors were taken from a human donor in good health.

The chain has TRBV2 and TRBJ1-4; D call uncertain. Germline V gene sequence: CDR1 SNHLY, CDR2 FYNNEI. The length of the CDR3 is 12 residues. Trimming removed 8 bases from V and 8 bases from J, with 12 bases in between. CDR3 sequence: CASDSAGEKLFF. The CDR3 DNA reads as TGTGCCAGCGACTCCGCGGGCGAAAAACTGTTTTTT.

The genes are TRBV9 and TRBJ2-2; a weak D match, TRBD1 (5 bases). Germline-derived CDR1 and CDR2 are SGDLS and YYNGEE. V was clipped by 4 bases and J by 4 bases, with 8 bases between them. CDR3 length: 13 amino acids. CDR3 sequence (DNA): TGTGCCAGCAGCACTACAGGCACCGGGGAGCTGTTTTTT. Protein product: CASSTTGTGELFF.

The CDR3 loop reads CASSLGTGGGYGYTF. The CDR3 nucleotides read TGTGCCAGCAGTTTAGGGACAGGCGGGGGCTATGGCTACACCTTC. The chain couples TRBV6-5 to TRBJ1-2, with 8 bases that match TRBD1. The V segment lost 4 bases and the J segment 4 bases; nucleotides outside the gene matches: 8. Germline V gene sequence: CDR1 MNHEY, CDR2 SVGAGI. This CDR3 is built from 15 residues.

The sample holds a few counts of this clone. The J gene is TRBJ1-4, the V gene TRBV15, with no clear D. Germline CDR1 LNHNV, CDR2 YYDKDF (reference sequence). V was clipped by 5 bases and J by 5 bases, with 18 bases between them. The CDR3 totals 16 residues. As DNA, the CDR3 is TGTGCCACCAGCGGGCACAATCGAGGTTTAAATGAAAAACTGTTTTTT. This gives the protein CATSGHNRGLNEKLFF.

The chain carries TRBV27 and TRBJ1-2, with a possible D match to TRBD1 (5 bases). CDR1 and CDR2 (germline): MNHEY, SMNVEV (reference sequence). The length of the CDR3 is 15 residues. V was pared by 2 bases and J by 5 bases, with 15 bases between. Here the CDR3 reads CASSLQAGTGYGYTF. Here the CDR3 DNA reads TGTGCCAGCAGTTTACAGGCCGGGACTGGATATGGCTACACCTTC.

This chain connects TRBV5-1 to TRBJ2-7; tentatively, D is TRBD2 (6 bases). The germline gives CDR1 SGHRS, CDR2 YFSETQ. CDR3 length: 14 residues. V dropped 0 bases and J dropped 6 bases, with 13 bases sitting between them. The chain's CDR3 is CASSLEQPGGEQYF. As DNA, the CDR3 is TGCGCCAGCAGCTTGGAACAACCCGGGGGCGAGCAGTACTTC.

This clone was detected only once. The V gene is TRBV2, the J gene TRBJ1-2, with D unresolved. V lost 7 bases to trimming and J lost 7 bases, with 13 bases between them. Per the germline V gene, CDR1 is SNHLY and CDR2 is FYNNEI. The CDR3 spans 12 residues. CDR3 amino acids: CASITGSAGYTF. CDR3 nucleotides: TGTGCCAGCATCACCGGTTCTGCTGGCTACACCTTC. Variable domain in full (rest from reference TRBV2 and TRBJ1-2): EPEVTQTPSHQVTQMGQEVILRCVPISNHLYFYWYRQILGQKVEFLVSFYNNEISEKSEIFDDQFSVERPDGSNFTLKIRSTKLEDSAMYFCASITGSAGYTFGSGTRLTVV.

This chain uses TRBV27 with TRBJ2-3; 9 bases fit TRBD2. This CDR3 spans 13 amino acids. The V gene end was trimmed by 5 bases and the J gene end by 7 bases; junction bases not matched to a gene: 4. CDR1 and CDR2 (germline): MNHEY, SMNVEV (reference sequence). CDR3 in DNA: TGTGCCAGCAGTCCGACTAGCGGTTATACGCAGTATTTT. This codes for CASSPTSGYTQYF.

The chain couples TRBV11-2 to TRBJ2-7; 7 bases agree with TRBD2. The CDR3 length is 14 residues. The germline V gene encodes CDR1 SGHAT and CDR2 FQNNGV. V was pared by 6 bases and J by 3 bases, with 8 bases of the junction left unmatched. The CDR3 coding sequence is TGTGCCAGCAGTCGAGGACTAGGCGTCTACGAGCAGTACTTC. This gives the protein CASSRGLGVYEQYF.

The rearrangement links TRBV6-5 to TRBJ2-1; D remains ambiguous. The CDR3 is made up of 15 amino acids. Trimming took off 5 bases at V and 0 bases at J, with 11 bases between the two ends. CDR1 is MNHEY and CDR2 is SVGAGI in the germline V gene. The DNA of the CDR3 is TGTGCCAGCAGTAGGCTTTCGAGCTCCTACAATGAGCAGTTCTTC. Amino acid sequence: CASSRLSSSYNEQFF.

This clone appeared a few times. The J gene is TRBJ1-1, the V gene TRBV9, with a possible D match to TRBD1 (5 bases). CDR3 length equals 14 residues. V lost 6 bases to trimming and J lost 5 bases, with 17 bases between them. The germline V gene has CDR1 SGDLS and CDR2 YYNGEE. The DNA of the CDR3 is TGTGCCAGCAACCGGGAAGGGGCAGGGACTGAAGCTTTCTTT. Protein sequence: CASNREGAGTEAFF.

This clone has only a few counts. This chain links TRBV15 with TRBJ2-5; 8 bases agree with TRBD1. The CDR3 extends over 15 amino acids. Germline-derived CDR1 and CDR2 are LNHNV and YYDKDF (reference sequence). J was trimmed by 5 bases and V by 0 bases; bases with no gene match: 5. The CDR3 sequence: CATSREDRVWETQYF. In nucleotides, the CDR3 is TGTGCCACCAGCAGAGAGGACAGGGTGTGGGAGACCCAGTACTTC.

This chain connects TRBV5-1 to TRBJ2-5, with D unresolved. Germline-derived CDR1 and CDR2 are SGHRS and YFSETQ. Trimming removed 2 bases at V and 4 bases at J, with 9 bases between. The CDR3 is 13 residues long. CDR3 DNA sequence: TGCGCCAGCAGCTTTAGGCTGGTAGAGACCCAGTACTTC. Translating gives CASSFRLVETQYF.

This clone was found a few times. The chain couples TRBV10-2 to TRBJ2-7; 11 bases map to TRBD2. Germline trimming cut 9 bases from V and 2 bases from J; bases unmatched to any gene: 0. Germline-derived CDR1 and CDR2 are WSHSY and SAAADI. This CDR3 region has 12 residues. The CDR3 here is CASSGGAYEQYF. CDR3 coding DNA: TGCGCCAGTAGCGGGGGGGCCTACGAGCAGTACTTC.

DNA of the CDR3: TGTGCCAGCAGCTCTTATCTAGCGGGGGGGCGGCAAGAGACCCAGTACTTC. Its translation is CASSSYLAGGRQETQYF. The rearrangement links TRBV11-2 to TRBJ2-5; 12 bases fit TRBD2. This CDR3 is built from 17 residues. The V and J ends lost 4 bases and 2 bases, in that order; junction bases with no gene match: 8. Germline loops: CDR1 SGHAT, CDR2 FQNNGV.

This rearrangement joins TRBV5-4 to TRBJ1-3, with 8 bases fitting TRBD1. The CDR3 covers 15 residues. Germline V gene sequence: CDR1 SGHNT, CDR2 YYREEE (reference sequence). V was clipped by 0 bases and J by 3 bases; unmatched bases: 2. The CDR3 reads CASSLGQGLGNTIYF. CDR3 nucleotides: TGTGCCAGCAGCTTGGGACAGGGGCTTGGAAACACCATATATTTT.

Only one count was recorded for this clone. The chain employs TRBV9 and TRBJ2-6; D uncertain. This CDR3 has 16 residues. V shed 7 bases and J shed 0 bases, with 14 bases lying between them. Germline V gene data show CDR1 as SGDLS and CDR2 as YYNGEE. The CDR3 loop is CASSRFPGSGANVLTF. The CDR3, as DNA: TGTGCCAGCTCCAGGTTCCCTGGCTCTGGGGCCAACGTCCTGACTTTC.

The V and J genes are TRBV27 and TRBJ2-1; 8 positions agree with TRBD2. The CDR3 totals 15 residues. CDR1 MNHEY and CDR2 SMNVEV come from the germline V gene (reference sequence). V dropped 2 bases and J dropped 0; count of bases not matched to a gene: 0. This chain's CDR3 is CASSLGTSSYNEQFF. CDR3 in DNA: TGTGCCAGCAGTTTAGGGACTAGCTCCTACAATGAGCAGTTCTTC.

This clone was counted a few times. The chain is built from TRBV19 and TRBJ2-1; D call uncertain. CDR1 and CDR2 (germline): LNHDA, SQIVND (reference sequence). Trimming removed 4 bases at V and 3 bases at J, with 10 bases between. The CDR3 is made up of 14 amino acids. The CDR3 here is CASSRDAGYNEQFF. The DNA of the CDR3 is TGTGCCAGTAGTAGAGATGCAGGCTACAATGAGCAGTTCTTC.

This chain connects TRBV23-1 to TRBJ1-2, with no clear D. TRBV23-1 has ORF status, its function being uncertain. There are 11 residues in the CDR3. Trimming pared 4 bases from V and 4 bases from J, leaving 4 bases between. In nucleotides, the CDR3 is TGCGCCAGCAGTCTGAGCTATGGCTACACCTTC. Translated, it gives CASSLSYGYTF.

The rearrangement uses TRBV7-9 and TRBJ2-4; no clear D gene. CDR1 and CDR2 from the germline V gene are SEHNR and FQNEAQ (reference sequence). The CDR3 has 12 residues. Trimming cost V 2 bases and J 5 bases, with 4 bases left between them. The CDR3 sequence: CASSLTENIQYF. The CDR3 coding sequence is TGTGCCAGCAGCTTAACAGAAAACATTCAGTACTTC.

This clone was counted a few times. The chain links TRBV29-1 to TRBJ2-7; tentatively, D is TRBD1 (5 bases). CDR3 length: 11 amino acids. Trimming took off 6 bases at V and 3 bases at J, with 9 bases between the two ends. From germline, CDR1 is SQVTM and CDR2 ANQGSEA. CDR3 nucleotides: TGCAGCGTCGCAGGGATCTACGAGCAGTACTTC. Encoded protein: CSVAGIYEQYF.

V and J are TRBV29-1 and TRBJ1-2; D unresolved. V was trimmed by 8 bases and J by 6 bases, leaving 13 bases between them. Germline CDR1 reads SQVTM; CDR2 reads ANQGSEA. The CDR3 is 11 amino acids. The CDR3 nucleotides read TGCAGCCTTGGATTGCCCAATGGCTACACCTTC. Its translation: CSLGLPNGYTF.

This chain joins TRBV5-1 and TRBJ1-1; D is perhaps TRBD1 (5 bases). Looked up from germline, CDR1 is SGHRS and CDR2 is YFSETQ. The CDR3 runs to 15 residues. The V end was cut by 0 bases, the J end by 0 bases, with 9 bases between. The CDR3: CASSLVLDMNTEAFF. CDR3 DNA sequence: TGCGCCAGCAGCTTGGTCCTGGACATGAACACTGAAGCTTTCTTT.

This chain links TRBV9 with TRBJ1-2; D not resolved. Germline CDR1 reads SGDLS; CDR2 reads YYNGEE. This CDR3 spans 14 amino acids. V gave up 4 bases and J gave up 6 bases, with 16 bases separating them. CDR3 nucleotide sequence: TGTGCCAGCAGCCCAGGCCCAGGATCTAATGGCTACACCTTC. Translating it yields CASSPGPGSNGYTF.

The V call is TRBV29-1, the J call TRBJ1-1; the D gene is possibly TRBD1 (5 bases). The CDR3 spans 14 residues. Per germline, CDR1 SQVTM and CDR2 ANQGSEA. The ends were cut back, 0 bases at V and 3 bases at J, with 11 bases in the middle. The CDR3 sequence: CSVEERRQHTEAFF. For the CDR3, the DNA is TGCAGCGTTGAAGAGAGGAGACAGCACACTGAAGCTTTCTTT.

This sequence joins TRBV27 and TRBJ2-1; no reliable D call. CDR1 is MNHEY and CDR2 is SMNVEV in the germline V gene (reference sequence). The CDR3 spans 14 residues. V lost 5 bases and J 8 bases, leaving 16 bases between the germline ends. The CDR3 nucleotides read TGTGCCAGCAGTCCCATCACTGCCGCTTATGAGCAGTTCTTC. Protein sequence: CASSPITAAYEQFF.